Listed below are T cell receptor beta chains from one sample, sequenced in a study of T cells in Graves' hyperthyroidism and ophthalmopathy. TCRdb processed the multiplex PCR reads anew with MiXCR; each CDR3 protein has one entry. This table has about 400,000 distinct CDR3 sequences, approximately 15% appearing once. Source material: blood. Every receptor here comes from a woman in her twenties or thirties with Graves' hyperthyroidism. The CDR3 runs from the conserved cysteine through the conserved F or W. D genes are given only for firm matches. Part of the rows lack a size; the others show once, few, many or a class for expanded clones.

j_call	v_call	clone_size	d_call	cdr3_aa	cdr3_nt
TRBJ1-5	TRBV12-3/TRBV12-4	many	-	CASSAPGRSNQPQHF	TGTGCCAGCAGTGCCCCGGGACGTAGCAATCAGCCCCAGCATTTT
TRBJ2-2	TRBV6-1	-	TRBD1	CASSVPGTGGTGELFF	TGTGCCAGCAGTGTACCCGGGACAGGGGGCACCGGGGAGCTGTTTTTT
TRBJ1-3	TRBV5-1	-	-	CASSSSGQSSGNTIYF	TGCGCCAGCAGCTCATCGGGCCAAAGCTCTGGAAACACCATATATTTT
TRBJ2-7	TRBV7-2	-	TRBD2	CASRPTWTSGGISSYEQYF	TGTGCCAGCAGGCCTACTTGGACTAGCGGGGGTATCAGCTCCTACGAGCAGTACTTC
TRBJ2-3	TRBV20-1	many	TRBD2	CSARDRASGSPSTDTQYF	TGCAGTGCTAGAGACAGGGCTAGCGGGAGCCCTAGCACAGATACGCAGTATTTT
TRBJ2-3	TRBV11-3	many	TRBD1	CASSSSLGQGRDTQYF	TGTGCCAGCAGCTCATCCCTAGGACAGGGCAGAGATACGCAGTATTTT
TRBJ2-7	TRBV6-2/TRBV6-3	few	-	CASRPTWSSYEQYF	TGTGCCAGCAGACCTACTTGGTCATCATACGAGCAGTACTTC
TRBJ1-5	TRBV12-3/TRBV12-4	-	-	CASSSGEGGFHQPQHF	TGTGCCAGCAGTTCGGGCGAGGGAGGGTTTCATCAGCCCCAGCATTTT
TRBJ2-3	TRBV7-8	-	-	CASSMIGTQYF	TGTGCCAGCAGCATGATCGGTACGCAGTATTTT
TRBJ2-1	TRBV24-1	-	TRBD1	CATSDGTGYYNEQFF	TGTGCCACCAGTGACGGGACAGGATACTACAATGAGCAGTTCTTC
TRBJ2-5	TRBV9	-	TRBD2	CASSLETGGSPQYF	TGCGCCAGCAGCTTGGAAACTGGCGGGAGTCCCCAGTACTTC
TRBJ2-1	TRBV29-1	few	TRBD1	CSAGQGDIEQFF	TGCAGCGCCGGACAGGGGGATATTGAGCAGTTCTTC
TRBJ2-1	TRBV9	-	TRBD2	CASSRTSVDNEQFF	TGTGCCAGCTCTAGGACTAGCGTCGACAATGAGCAGTTCTTC
TRBJ2-2	TRBV5-4	few	TRBD2	CASSLAVREGTGELFF	TGTGCCAGCAGCTTGGCCGTCCGGGAGGGCACCGGGGAGCTGTTTTTT
TRBJ2-5	TRBV6-5	few	-	CASSYTDEQETQYF	TGTGCCAGCAGTTACACGGACGAGCAAGAGACCCAGTACTTC
TRBJ1-3	TRBV5-8	-	-	CASRPGHLKNTIYF	TGTGCCAGCAGACCGGGACATTTAAAAAACACCATATATTTT
TRBJ2-3	TRBV29-1	-	TRBD1	CSVDRQGRIDTQYF	TGCAGCGTTGACCGACAGGGCCGAATAGATACGCAGTATTTT
TRBJ2-5	TRBV4-2	few	TRBD2	CASSQQASGAYQETQYF	TGTGCCAGCAGCCAACAAGCTAGCGGGGCGTACCAAGAGACCCAGTACTTC
TRBJ1-1	TRBV19	-	-	CALPRLRIDTEAFF	TGTGCCCTCCCCAGGTTGCGGATAGACACTGAAGCTTTCTTT
TRBJ2-7	TRBV28	-	-	CASSFSVNEQYF	TGTGCCAGCAGTTTTAGCGTTAACGAGCAGTACTTC
TRBJ2-7	TRBV9	many	TRBD2	CASSSPLAGGPYEQYF	TGTGCCAGCAGCAGCCCGCTAGCGGGAGGGCCCTACGAGCAGTACTTC
TRBJ2-2	TRBV12-3/TRBV12-4	many	TRBD1	CASSPTDRGHTGELFF	TGTGCCAGCAGTCCGACCGACAGGGGCCACACCGGGGAGCTGTTTTTT
TRBJ2-3	TRBV28	-	-	CASSLSPGASSTDTQYF	TGTGCCAGCAGTTTATCCCCAGGGGCCTCTAGCACAGATACGCAGTATTTT
TRBJ1-1	TRBV27	many	-	CASSLLARDMNTEAFF	TGTGCCAGCAGTTTATTGGCCAGGGACATGAACACTGAAGCTTTCTTT
TRBJ2-7	TRBV3-1	many	-	CASSHGLTEQYF	TGTGCCAGCAGCCACGGTCTGACCGAGCAGTACTTC
TRBJ1-6	TRBV4-1	-	-	CASSPEGGHSPLHF	TGCGCCAGCAGCCCGGAGGGGGGGCACTCACCCCTCCACTTT
TRBJ2-2	TRBV3-1	-	TRBD2	CASSQAGRGTGELFF	TGTGCCAGCAGCCAAGCGGGGAGGGGAACCGGGGAGCTGTTTTTT
TRBJ2-6	TRBV11-2	-	-	CASSRTSSGANVLTF	TGTGCCAGCAGTCGTACCTCCTCTGGGGCCAACGTCCTGACTTTC
TRBJ1-4	TRBV12-3/TRBV12-4	many	TRBD1	CASSLDRGPEKLFF	TGTGCCAGCAGTCTGGACAGGGGGCCTGAAAAACTGTTTTTT
TRBJ2-5	TRBV7-9	-	-	CASSFGFQETQYF	TGTGCCAGCAGCTTCGGTTTCCAAGAGACCCAGTACTTC
TRBJ1-5	TRBV12-3/TRBV12-4	many	TRBD1	CASQQGEDNQPQHF	TGTGCCTCCCAGCAGGGGGAAGACAATCAGCCCCAGCATTTT
TRBJ1-5	TRBV12-3/TRBV12-4	many	-	CASTDGNRVGNQPQHF	TGTGCCAGCACCGACGGAAACAGGGTAGGGAATCAGCCCCAGCATTTT
TRBJ2-2	TRBV9	few	TRBD2	CASSVGQTYWTSGRIRTGELFF	TGTGCCAGCAGCGTGGGGCAGACATACTGGACTAGCGGGAGGATACGGACCGGGGAGCTGTTTTTT
TRBJ1-6	TRBV5-1	-	-	CASSLEGLYNSPLHF	TGCGCCAGCAGCTTGGAGGGGCTATATAATTCACCCCTCCACTTT